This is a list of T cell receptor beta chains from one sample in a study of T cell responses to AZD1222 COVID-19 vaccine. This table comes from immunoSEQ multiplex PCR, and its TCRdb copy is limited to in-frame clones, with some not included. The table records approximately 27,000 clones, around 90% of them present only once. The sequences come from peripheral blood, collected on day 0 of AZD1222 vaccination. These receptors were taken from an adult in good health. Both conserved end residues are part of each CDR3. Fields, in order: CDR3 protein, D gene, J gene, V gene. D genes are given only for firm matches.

CASSLAFTSGPSAQETQYF | TRBD2 | TRBJ2-5 | TRBV5-1
CSVSRNEQYF | NA | TRBJ2-7 | TRBV20-1
CACGPSSYEQYF | NA | TRBJ2-7 | TRBV30
CAISDPGQGVVGELFF | TRBD1 | TRBJ2-2 | TRBV10-3
CASSIQANYGYTF | NA | TRBJ1-2 | TRBV19
CASSTYSYEQYF | NA | TRBJ2-7 | TRBV12-3/TRBV12-4
CASSFPGDSQGIF | NA | TRBJ1-1 | TRBV7-9
CASSVEIHTEAFF | NA | TRBJ1-1 | TRBV9
CASRTGTYGYTF | NA | TRBJ1-2 | TRBV5-1
CASSLNGDTQYF | NA | TRBJ2-3 | TRBV5-1
CASSKGPGSSYEQYF | NA | TRBJ2-7 | TRBV21-1
CASSYRGQMLNTEAFF | TRBD1 | TRBJ1-1 | TRBV6-2/TRBV6-3
CASSIGTDYGYTF | NA | TRBJ1-2 | TRBV5-8
CASSLDWTSGSRQFF | TRBD2 | TRBJ2-1 | TRBV11-3
CASSHIGGSSPEAFF | NA | TRBJ1-1 | TRBV4-1
CASSIEGDTGELFF | NA | TRBJ2-2 | TRBV19
CAGGEGAHTEAFF | TRBD1 | TRBJ1-1 | TRBV9
CASSLEADLAQYF | NA | TRBJ2-7 | TRBV5-1
CASKGTHPNQPQHF | NA | TRBJ1-5 | TRBV19
CASSLASGETYEQYF | NA | TRBJ2-7 | TRBV11-3
CASSPQVDYGYTF | NA | TRBJ1-2 | TRBV2
CASKDRLGGTEAFF | TRBD1 | TRBJ1-1 | TRBV2
CASSPAGSGSTDTQYF | TRBD2 | TRBJ2-3 | TRBV28
CAISDYGQGRNQPQHF | TRBD1 | TRBJ1-5 | TRBV10-3
CASRTSGTVNYNEQFF | TRBD1 | TRBJ2-1 | TRBV2
CASSTGFSGNTIYF | NA | TRBJ1-3 | TRBV19
CASSPSSGNTIYF | NA | TRBJ1-3 | TRBV7-9
CAISPRGQPGDYGYTF | NA | TRBJ1-2 | TRBV10-3
CASVRDRGTEAFF | TRBD1 | TRBJ1-1 | TRBV5-1
CANRDSSGNTIYF | TRBD1 | TRBJ1-3 | TRBV12-3/TRBV12-4
CASSAGAWETQYF | NA | TRBJ2-5 | TRBV4-1